The 16 T cell receptor beta chains given below trace back to one sample, sequenced in a study of blood T cell repertoires in COVID-19. The data were produced by immunoSEQ multiplex PCR, yet TCRdb's version contains in-frame clones alone and is incomplete. The table records 250,000 to 350,000 clones, 85% to 90% of them present only once. Sequencing was performed on PBMCs or T cells enriched from blood (not recorded which). The receptors come from a woman aged 55 to 70 in a cohort exposed to, infected with or recovered from COVID-19 (not recorded which).

A single count supports this clone. The gene calls are TRBV20-1 and TRBJ1-1; D gene uncertain. This CDR3 spans 14 amino acids. Germline V gives CDR1 DFQATT, CDR2 SNEGSKA (reference sequence). V lost 3 bases and J 0 bases, leaving 11 bases between the germline ends. CDR3 amino acids: CSASSVRVNTEAFF. CDR3 in DNA: TGCAGTGCTAGTTCGGTTCGCGTGAACACTGAAGCTTTCTTT.

The V gene is TRBV7-9, the J gene TRBJ2-1; 11 bases are a match to TRBD2. J gave up 7 bases and V 7 bases, and 3 bases lay outside the gene matches. Looked up from germline, CDR1 is SEHNR and CDR2 is FQNEAQ (reference sequence). The CDR3 contains 13 residues. The CDR3, as DNA: TGTGCCAGCAACATAGCGGGAGGGAATGAGCAGTTCTTC. Its protein product is CASNIAGGNEQFF.

This clone was seen a single time. The CDR3 DNA reads TGTGCCAGCTCTCCTGACAGTTTCTCCTACGAGCAGTACTTC. Encoded protein: CASSPDSFSYEQYF. This chain joins TRBV5-4 and TRBJ2-7; D possibly corresponds to TRBD1 (5 bases). Germline values: CDR1 SGHNT, CDR2 YYREEE (reference sequence). Trimming took 7 bases from V and 0 from J, leaving 14 bases between them. The CDR3 totals 14 residues.

The V and J genes are TRBV28 and TRBJ2-7, with 14 bases that match TRBD2. CDR3 length: 16 amino acids. Losses at the gene ends were 5 bases for V and 3 bases for J; bases not matched to a gene: 6. From germline, CDR1 is MDHEN and CDR2 SYDVKM. The CDR3 reads CASSPYGLAGGYEQYF. The CDR3 DNA reads TGTGCCAGCAGTCCCTATGGACTAGCGGGAGGCTACGAGCAGTACTTC.

The V call is TRBV7-2, the J call TRBJ2-1; 11 positions match TRBD2. The V gene end was trimmed by 4 bases and the J gene end by 14 bases; junction bases not matched to a gene: 4. Germline V gene lookup returns CDR1 SGHTA and CDR2 FQGNSA. The CDR3 extends over 12 amino acids. The CDR3 DNA reads TGTGCCAGCAGCTCATTACTAGCGGGGGAGTTCTTC. As protein: CASSSLLAGEFF.

V and J are TRBV18 and TRBJ1-5; 7 bases map to TRBD1. After removal of 3 bases from V and 3 bases from J, the junction contained 8 bases not matched to a gene. Germline V lookup: CDR1 KGHSH, CDR2 LQKENI. The CDR3 loop spans 16 amino acids. CDR3 nucleotides: TGTGCCAGCTCACCCGAGAAAGGGACAGTCAATCAGCCCCAGCATTTT. It translates to CASSPEKGTVNQPQHF.

This chain joins TRBV7-3 and TRBJ2-1, with D unresolved. Trimming left V 3 bases short and J 5 bases short, with 8 bases between. The CDR3 length is 13 residues. The germline gives CDR1 SGHTA, CDR2 FQGTGA. Here the CDR3 DNA reads TGTGCCAGCAGCTTGGGCCGTAACAATGAGCAGTTCTTC. This sequence encodes CASSLGRNNEQFF.

The rearrangement joins TRBV6-5 to TRBJ1-4; 12 bases match TRBD1. The germline V gene encodes CDR1 MNHEY and CDR2 SVGAGI. Trimming removed 5 bases from V and 10 bases from J; junction bases left unmatched: 5. The CDR3 totals 14 residues. CDR3 nucleotide sequence: TGTGCCAGCAGTATGGGACAGGGGGCCGGAAAACTGTTTTTT. This codes for CASSMGQGAGKLFF.

The J gene is TRBJ2-1, the V gene TRBV12-3 or TRBV12-4, with D possibly matching TRBD2 (6 bases). The CDR3 runs 13 residues. V lost 1 base and J lost 7, with 8 bases in between. The CDR3 nucleotides read TGTGCCAGCAGTTTAGGCGGGGATAATGAGCAGTTCTTC. Protein: CASSLGGDNEQFF.

The rearrangement joins TRBV6-4 to TRBJ2-1, with 7 bases fitting TRBD1. The CDR3 is 14 amino acids. V dropped 6 bases and J dropped 0; count of bases not matched to a gene: 2. CDR1 and CDR2 (germline): MRHNA, SNTAGT. The CDR3 region is CASSRDSSYNEQFF. The CDR3 bases are TGTGCCAGCAGCCGGGACAGCTCCTACAATGAGCAGTTCTTC.

The gene calls are TRBV4-2 and TRBJ2-7; 14 nucleotides align to TRBD2. The CDR3 contains 17 residues. CDR1 LGHNA and CDR2 YNFKEQ come from the germline V gene. V gave up 4 bases and J gave up 2 bases; unmatched junction bases: 7. CDR3 residues: CASSPGTSGSKTYEQYF. The DNA of the CDR3 is TGTGCCAGCAGCCCCGGGACTAGCGGGAGTAAGACCTACGAGCAGTACTTC.

There are a few counts of this clone. In nucleotides, the CDR3 is TGTGCCAGCAGCTTGGTTGCTAGCCCGAGGAGCTCCTACGAGCAGTACTTC. This translates into CASSLVASPRSSYEQYF. The genes are TRBV5-6 and TRBJ2-7, with D possibly being TRBD2 (5 bases). The germline V and J ends were trimmed by 0 bases and 0 bases, with 16 bases remaining between them. The length of the CDR3 is 17 residues. Germline-derived CDR1 and CDR2 are SGHDT and YYEEEE.

V and J are TRBV5-1 and TRBJ2-7; 7 positions agree with TRBD1. Unmatched junction bases numbered 4, after V lost 0 bases and J lost 1 base. Germline V lookup: CDR1 SGHRS, CDR2 YFSETQ. The CDR3 consists of 15 residues. The DNA of the CDR3 is TGCGCCAGCAGCTTGGCCCAACAGGGGTCCTACGAGCAGTACTTC. It encodes CASSLAQQGSYEQYF.

The chain recombines TRBV9 with TRBJ1-2, with 11 bases aligning to TRBD1. The V gene's germline CDR1 is SGDLS and CDR2 YYNGEE. The CDR3 runs to 17 residues. Trimming cost V 0 bases and J 3 bases; bases outside gene matches: 7. CDR3 amino acids: CASSVGARTGGDYGYTF. CDR3 nucleotides: TGTGCCAGCAGCGTAGGGGCGAGGACAGGGGGCGACTATGGCTACACCTTC.

The V and J genes are TRBV5-1 and TRBJ1-2, with 8 positions matching TRBD1. The CDR3 is 13 residues long. The V gene end was trimmed by 4 bases and the J gene end by 8 bases; junction bases not matched to a gene: 7. Germline CDR1 and CDR2: SGHRS and YFSETQ. CDR3 amino acids: CASSTGGAEGYTF. The CDR3 DNA follows: TGCGCCAGCAGCACAGGGGGGGCGGAAGGCTACACCTTC.

This rearrangement joins TRBV30 to TRBJ1-2; 7 nucleotides agree with TRBD1. Germline CDR1 reads GTSNPN; CDR2 reads SVGIG (reference sequence). With 1 base clipped from V and 4 bases from J, the junction kept 9 bases outside the gene matches. CDR3 length: 15 amino acids. CDR3 nucleotide sequence: TGTGCCTGGAGTGCCGGGACAGCACGGGTCTATGGCTACACCTTC. Protein: CAWSAGTARVYGYTF. Drawing the rest from reference TRBV30 and TRBJ1-2, the complete variable domain is SQTIHQWPATLVQPVGSPLSLECTVEGTSNPNLYWYRQAAGRGLQLLFYSVGIGQISSEVPQNLSASRPQDRQFILSSKKLLLSDSGFYLCAWSAGTARVYGYTFGSGTRLTVV.